This T cell receptor beta chain was sequenced for a study of metastatic and nonmetastatic thyroid tumors (dated by TCRdb to about 2020). Study-wide context: The researchers compared repertoires between peripheral blood samples and tumor or nodule tissue samples from patients with malignant or benign thyroid disease. Findings and caveats that apply to the study as a whole: TCR beta diversity was reported as significantly higher in malignant tumors than in benign nodules, in both blood and tumor samples.

The CDR3 runs 18 amino acids, cysteine and phenylalanine included. Only CDR3 DNA remains: 54 bases, in frame from the first base. The CDR1 and CDR2 encoded by the germline V gene are MDHEN and SYDVKM. The junction shows trimming of 3 bases on V and 6 bases on J, and the gene matches do not reach 14 bases of it. Before undergoing thyroid surgery, none of the patients had been given any kind of treatment. Patient clinical samples collected from about 2011 to 2018 were retrospectively analysed using T-cell receptor beta sequencing. The library came from PCR. For sequencing, an Illumina HiSeq 4000 was employed. The TCR beta-chain CDR3 region of each patient was profiled by high-throughput sequencing. Under the source paper's analysis protocol: Drawing on CDR3 differences between clinicopathological groups, the researchers built a classifier meant to tell apart patients with distant-metastatic papillary thyroid cancer. The Shannon index was used to assess repertoire diversity, and the Morisita-Horn index was used to assess tumor-blood repertoire similarity. The public reads were reanalyzed by TCRdb: fastp trimming at Q25, MiXCR alignment, in-frame beta chains only. TCRdb's processing, not the authors', yielded these V and J calls. Present in this sample are under 35,000 clones, less than 40% of which were seen just once. The ten largest make up approximately 22% of the sample.

This clone was picked up a small number of times. Its antigen is currently not known. No per-base quality is available; no much larger clone lies one base away. The receptor's source is a female donor with papillary thyroid cancer or a benign thyroid nodule (not recorded which). Some clones in this sample may be carry-over from other donors' samples. The sequencing input was tumor tissue. The rearrangement combines TRBV28 with TRBJ2-1; 10 bases in between match TRBD2. The DNA sequence is as follows: TGTGCCAGCAGTTTTATATCCGATACTAGCGGGATTCGCAATGAGCAGTTCTTC. The resulting protein is CASSFISDTSGIRNEQFF.